Given below is one TCR beta chain in context. The data are from a study of T cell responses to AZD1222 COVID-19 vaccine. This CDR3 spans 15 amino acids. CDR1 is LNHDA and CDR2 is SQIVND in the germline V gene (reference sequence). The J segment lost 4 bases and the V segment lost 5 bases, leaving 5 bases of the junction unmatched. Clones were sequenced by immunoSEQ multiplex PCR, and TCRdb holds only the in-frame ones, with some missing. The sample has roughly 30,000 clones; 75% to 85% are singletons. The chain carries TRBV19 and TRBJ2-4, with 10 nucleotides matching TRBD1. The sample was peripheral blood, taken 28 days after the second AZD1222 dose. The origin of this receptor is an adult who received the AZD1222 COVID-19 vaccine. The CDR3 DNA follows: TGTGCCAGTAGTCCGGGACAGGGGACGAAAAACATTCAGTACTTC. It specifies CASSPGQGTKNIQYF.